Presented here are 18 T cell receptor beta chains from one specimen sequenced in a study of T cell clonotyping in hematopoietic cell transplantation. Time point: recipient sample about 28 days before transplant, after cytoreduction. The table came from immunoSEQ multiplex PCR; TCRdb's copy has only in-frame clones and leaves some out. The sample consists of about 47,000 clones, around 80% of them appearing once. Sequenced material: peripheral blood mononuclear cells, taken before stem cell transplant. Receptors were obtained from a man in his 60s with myelodysplastic syndrome. Some clones in this sample may be carry-over from other donors' samples.

As concerns this clone: Since no conserved phenylalanine or tryptophan closes the CDR3, a read error is the likely cause. The limits of the CDR3 on the DNA are not certain, so only TCRdb's listed CDR3 is given. V and J are TRBV19 and TRBJ1-2; the table's TRBD1 call for D was not verified on the DNA. Termini included, the CDR3 measures 13 amino acids. From germline, CDR1 is LNHDA and CDR2 SQIVND (reference sequence). This chain's CDR3 is CASSMGQGFQTWP.

The V call is TRBV9, the J call TRBJ1-3; 7 bases line up with TRBD1. The germline V gene encodes CDR1 SGDLS and CDR2 YYNGEE. This CDR3 contains 17 residues. J gave up 0 bases and V 0 bases, and 6 bases lay outside the gene matches. CDR3 nucleotide sequence: TGTGCCAGCAGCGTAGAAGCAGGGGGTCTCTCTGGAAACACCATATATTTT. It codes for CASSVEAGGLSGNTIYF.

This clone was detected only a few times. This chain connects TRBV18 to TRBJ2-1; D possibly corresponds to TRBD1 (6 bases). V shed 0 bases and J shed 4 bases, with 13 bases lying between them. CDR1 KGHSH and CDR2 LQKENI come from the germline V gene. The length of the CDR3 is 16 residues. The DNA of the CDR3 is TGTGCCAGCTCACCACCCAACAGGGCCGGTTACAATGAGCAGTTCTTC. Translating it yields CASSPPNRAGYNEQFF.

J is TRBJ1-4 and V is TRBV5-1; 7 nucleotides agree with TRBD1. CDR3 size: 15 residues. The germline CDR1 and CDR2 sequences are SGHRS and YFSETQ. The V gene end was trimmed by 0 bases and the J gene end by 5 bases; junction bases not matched to a gene: 4. DNA of the CDR3: TGCGCCAGCAGCTTGGCCACAGGGGTGAATGAAAAACTGTTTTTT. It specifies CASSLATGVNEKLFF.

V is TRBV6-5 and J is TRBJ2-1, with 9 bases identical to TRBD1. The CDR3 runs to 14 residues. Germline V lookup: CDR1 MNHEY, CDR2 SVGAGI. Trimming cost V 6 bases and J 8 bases; bases outside gene matches: 8. The CDR3 nucleotides are TGTGCCAGCAGGTTCGGACAGGGGCAAGATGAGCAGTTCTTC. As protein: CASRFGQGQDEQFF.

This clone has just a few counts. The V gene is TRBV11-2, the J gene TRBJ2-2; 7 bases match TRBD1. Germline trimming cut 5 bases from V and 4 bases from J; bases unmatched to any gene: 13. The CDR3 length is 17 residues. In germline, CDR1 is SGHAT, CDR2 FQNNGV. CDR3 region: CASSHSVTGIGTGELFF. The CDR3 DNA sequence: TGTGCCAGCAGCCATTCGGTGACAGGGATCGGCACCGGGGAGCTGTTTTTT.

V is TRBV10-3 and J is TRBJ2-3; D unclear. The ends were cut back, 0 bases at V and 1 base at J, with 5 bases in the middle. The germline V gene encodes CDR1 ENHRY and CDR2 SYGVKD. This CDR3 has 14 residues. CDR3 nucleotide sequence: TGTGCCATCAGTGAGTCCTCTGGCACAGATACGCAGTATTTT. Residues: CAISESSGTDTQYF.

This clone was found a few times. The genes are TRBV5-6 and TRBJ1-2; D gene uncertain. The V gene lost 3 bases and the J gene lost 8 bases, with 17 bases spanning the gap. The CDR3 is 14 amino acids. Germline V CDR1 and CDR2: SGHDT, YYEEEE. CDR3 DNA: TGTGCCAGCAGCTCGGCGGGAAGTGGGTACGGCTACACCTTC. Amino acid sequence: CASSSAGSGYGYTF.

The chain links TRBV28 to TRBJ1-2; TRBD1 aligns across 7 bases. Germline CDR1 MDHEN, CDR2 SYDVKM. Trimming removed 3 bases from V and 3 bases from J; junction bases left unmatched: 4. This CDR3 contains 14 residues. CDR3 residues: CASSLGGGHYGYTF. The CDR3 DNA follows: TGTGCCAGCAGTTTGGGAGGGGGCCACTATGGCTACACCTTC.

The V gene is TRBV5-4, the J gene TRBJ1-3; TRBD1 matches 7 bases. V lost 4 bases and J lost 0; bases outside the gene matches: 7. The germline V gene encodes CDR1 SGHNT and CDR2 YYREEE (reference sequence). CDR3 length: 16 residues. CDR3 nucleotides: TGTGCCAGCAGCCCAACAGGGGCAGCCTCTGGAAACACCATATATTTT. Protein: CASSPTGAASGNTIYF.

V usage is TRBV11-3 and J usage is TRBJ2-1; D ambiguous. V shed 2 bases and J shed 4 bases, with 6 bases lying between them. Germline CDR1 is SGHNT and CDR2 is YENEEA. The CDR3 contains 13 residues. The CDR3 here is CASSLTEYNEQFF. The CDR3 DNA sequence: TGTGCCAGCAGCTTAACTGAGTACAATGAGCAGTTCTTC.

The rearrangement joins TRBV7-9 to TRBJ1-5, with 7 bases identical to TRBD1. Germline CDR1 SEHNR, CDR2 FQNEAQ (reference sequence). With V trimmed by 5 bases and J by 5 bases, 3 bases remained unmatched. The CDR3 length is 13 residues. The CDR3 protein is CASSRDSYQPQHF. The CDR3 nucleotides read TGTGCCAGCAGCCGGGACAGTTATCAGCCCCAGCATTTT.

With respect to this clone: A read error may produce the germline difference seen at one junction end. This chain joins TRBV7-7 and TRBJ2-7; no clear D gene. The CDR3 totals 15 residues. Germline V gene data show CDR1 as SSHAT and CDR2 as FNYEAQ (reference sequence). The chain's CDR3 is CASSDPDKAPWEQYF. The CDR3, as DNA: TGTGCTAGCAGCGACCCCGACAAGGCCCCCTGGGAGCAGTACTTC.

The chain couples TRBV30 to TRBJ2-3, with D possibly TRBD1 on 5 matching bases. This CDR3 contains 13 residues. CDR1 GTSNPN and CDR2 SVGIG come from the germline V gene (reference sequence). Trimming stripped 8 bases from V and 3 bases from J, with 15 bases between. The chain's CDR3 is CAGALMLTDTQYF. As DNA, the CDR3 is TGTGCCGGGGCACTAATGCTGACAGATACGCAGTATTTT.

V and J are TRBV5-1 and TRBJ1-3; maybe TRBD1 (5 bases). Looked up from germline, CDR1 is SGHRS and CDR2 is YFSETQ. V lost 0 bases, J lost 2 bases, and 9 bases lay in between. The CDR3 contains 15 residues. CDR3 sequence (DNA): TGCGCCAGCAGCTTGGATTCAGGGACTGGAAACACCATATATTTT. It encodes CASSLDSGTGNTIYF.

The chain recombines TRBV5-6 with TRBJ1-3; D remains unclear. V lost 2 bases and J lost 0, with 12 bases in between. Germline CDR1 is SGHDT and CDR2 is YYEEEE. The CDR3 sequence is 16 residues long. The CDR3 DNA reads TGTGCCAGCAGCTTCGGACCTGACCTCTCTGGAAACACCATATATTTT. Translation gives CASSFGPDLSGNTIYF.

V usage is TRBV21-1 and J usage is TRBJ2-2; the table names TRBD1, a call not compared with the DNA. TRBV21-1 is noted as a pseudogene. This CDR3 is 13 amino acids long. CDR3 sequence (DNA): TGTGCCAGCAGACAACAGGTCACCGGGGAGCTGTTTTTT. Encoded protein: CASRQQVTGELFF.

The chain joins TRBV4-3 to TRBJ2-2; D may be TRBD2 (5 bases). The CDR3 length is 16 residues. The V end lost 0 bases, the J end lost 0 bases, and 8 bases lay between the germline ends. Germline loops: CDR1 LGHNA, CDR2 YSLEER. For the CDR3, the DNA is TGCGCCAGCAGCCAAGAGTGGGGAGCGAACACCGGGGAGCTGTTTTTT. Translated, it gives CASSQEWGANTGELFF.